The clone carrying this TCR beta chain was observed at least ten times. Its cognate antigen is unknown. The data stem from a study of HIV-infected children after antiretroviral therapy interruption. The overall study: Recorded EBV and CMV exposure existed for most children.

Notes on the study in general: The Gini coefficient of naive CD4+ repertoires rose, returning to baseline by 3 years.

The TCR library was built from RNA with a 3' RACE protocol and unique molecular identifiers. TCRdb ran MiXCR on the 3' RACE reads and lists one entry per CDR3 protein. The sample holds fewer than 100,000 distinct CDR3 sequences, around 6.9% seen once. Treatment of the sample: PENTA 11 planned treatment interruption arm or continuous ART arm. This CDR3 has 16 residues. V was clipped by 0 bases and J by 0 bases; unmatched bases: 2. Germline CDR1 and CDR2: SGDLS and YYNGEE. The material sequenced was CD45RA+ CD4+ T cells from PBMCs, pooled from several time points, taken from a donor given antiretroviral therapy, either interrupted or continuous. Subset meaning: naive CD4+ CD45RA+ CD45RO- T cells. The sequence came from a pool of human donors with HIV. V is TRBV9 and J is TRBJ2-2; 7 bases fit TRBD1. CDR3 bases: TGTGCCAGCAGCGTAGCGGGACAGCCGAACACCGGGGAGCTGTTTTTT. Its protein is CASSVAGQPNTGELFF. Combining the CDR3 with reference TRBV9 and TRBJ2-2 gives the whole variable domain DSGVTQTPKHLITATGQRVTLRCSPRSGDLSVYWYQQSLDQGLQFLIQYYNGEERAKGNILERFSAQQFPDLHSELNLSSLELGDSALYFCASSVAGQPNTGELFFGEGSRLTVL.